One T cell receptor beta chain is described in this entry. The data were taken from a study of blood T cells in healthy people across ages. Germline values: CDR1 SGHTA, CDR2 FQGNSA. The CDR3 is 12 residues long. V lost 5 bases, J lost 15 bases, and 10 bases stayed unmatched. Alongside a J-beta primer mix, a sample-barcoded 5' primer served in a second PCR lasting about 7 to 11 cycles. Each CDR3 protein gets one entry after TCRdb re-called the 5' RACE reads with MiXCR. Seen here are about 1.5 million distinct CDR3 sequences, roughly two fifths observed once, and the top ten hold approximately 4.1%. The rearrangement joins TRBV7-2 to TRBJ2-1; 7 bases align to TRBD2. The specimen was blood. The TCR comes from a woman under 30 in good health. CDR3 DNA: TGTGCCAGCAGCGCGGCCGGGACTATCCTGTTCTTC. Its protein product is CASSAAGTILFF.